A single sample gave rise to the 20 T cell receptor beta chains below, sequenced in a study of regulatory T cells in long-lasting Graves disease. Building of the TCR beta libraries involved iRepertoire HTBI primers and Arm-PCR of CDR3 regions. TCRdb recomputed calls from the multiplex PCR reads with MiXCR, one row per CDR3 protein. In the table there are hundreds of thousands of distinct CDR3 sequences, under 20% of which are singletons. The sample's time point: newly diagnosed GD, antithyroid drugs for less than 3 months. Preparation of the TCR library used RNA extracted from PBMCs. These same records also appear under a second study, on T cells in Graves' hyperthyroidism and ophthalmopathy.

Sequenced material: peripheral blood mononuclear cells (PBMCs), taken at new diagnosis, from a patient treated with antithyroid drugs. These receptor sequences come from a woman aged 25-40 years with Graves disease.

This chain uses TRBV5-1 with TRBJ2-5, with 11 bases matching TRBD1. The CDR3 has 16 amino acids. After removal of 0 bases from V and 1 base from J, the junction contained 2 bases not matched to a gene. Germline CDR1 is SGHRS and CDR2 is YFSETQ. The CDR3 DNA follows: TGCGCCAGCAGCTTGGTCGGGACAGGGGGCCAAGAGACCCAGTACTTC. Translated, it gives CASSLVGTGGQETQYF.

The V gene is TRBV30, the J gene TRBJ2-1; TRBD2 is a possible D gene (5 bases). Germline CDR1 reads GTSNPN; CDR2 reads SVGIG (reference sequence). Trimming shortened V by 3 bases and J by 15 bases, and 18 bases separated the two germline ends. There are 12 residues in the CDR3. CDR3 sequence (DNA): TGTGCCTGGAGGAGGACTCTTGAGGTAGGGTTCTTC. This gives the protein CAWRRTLEVGFF.

This clonotype has just a few counts. V is TRBV4-2 and J is TRBJ1-2, with D possibly TRBD1 on 5 matching bases. The length of the CDR3 is 13 residues. The V gene's germline CDR1 is LGHNA and CDR2 YNFKEQ. Between the trimmed V and J ends, which lost 0 bases and 8 bases, there was a span of 10 bases. CDR3 nucleotide sequence: TGTGCCAGCAGCCAAGATCCAGGGAGAGGCTACACCTTC. It is translated as CASSQDPGRGYTF.

V and J are TRBV7-2 and TRBJ1-5; 7 bases line up with TRBD1. CDR1 is SGHTA and CDR2 is FQGNSA in the germline V gene. The CDR3 length is 17 residues. The V segment lost 5 bases and the J segment 1 base; nucleotides outside the gene matches: 11. CDR3 protein: CASSTWTEGASNQPQHF. The DNA for the CDR3 is TGTGCCAGCAGCACGTGGACAGAGGGGGCCAGCAATCAGCCCCAGCATTTT.

The sample holds many counts of this clonotype. V is TRBV29-1 and J is TRBJ2-3; D might be TRBD1 or TRBD2, each matching 6 bases. CDR1 is SQVTM, CDR2 ANQGSEA, per germline. The CDR3 extends over 16 amino acids. V was cut by 2 bases and J by 3 bases, with 18 bases left in between. This CDR3 is CSVEIRGPVLTDTQYF. CDR3 nucleotides: TGCAGCGTTGAAATACGGGGGCCCGTGTTGACAGATACGCAGTATTTT.

This chain joins TRBV20-1 and TRBJ2-5, with 9 positions matching TRBD2. Losses at the gene ends were 3 bases for V and 9 bases for J; bases not matched to a gene: 11. The CDR3 contains 14 residues. Looked up from germline, CDR1 is DFQATT and CDR2 is SNEGSKA (reference sequence). The DNA for the CDR3 is TGCAGTGCTAGGTCGGCTAGCGGGACTGGGGCCCAGTACTTC. This encodes CSARSASGTGAQYF.

Regarding this clonotype: A much larger clone lies one base from this, so it may be a read error. The rearrangement links TRBV2 to TRBJ1-3, with D tentatively TRBD1 (5 bases). V gave up 7 bases and J gave up 0 bases, with 13 bases separating them. The germline V gene encodes CDR1 SNHLY and CDR2 FYNNEI. This CDR3 comprises 15 residues. CDR3 sequence (DNA): TGTGCCAGCACCCTAATCGGGGCCTCTGGAAACACCATATATTTT. It is translated as CASTLIGASGNTIYF.

The rearrangement joins TRBV18 to TRBJ1-1; TRBD1 agrees at 7 bases. The CDR3 extends over 15 amino acids. Germline assignment: CDR1 KGHSH and CDR2 LQKENI. The J segment lost 2 bases and the V segment lost 3 bases, leaving 6 bases of the junction unmatched. The CDR3 here is CASSPATGSNTEAFF. CDR3 nucleotide sequence: TGTGCCAGCTCACCCGCGACAGGGAGTAACACTGAAGCTTTCTTT.

This clonotype was observed a handful of times. The chain is built from TRBV7-3 and TRBJ1-2, with D unclear. Trimming shortened V by 1 base and J by 6 bases, and 21 bases separated the two germline ends. The CDR3 sequence is 17 residues long. Germline-derived CDR1 and CDR2 are SGHTA and FQGTGA. This chain's CDR3 is CASSLRAPQIKGNGYTF. The CDR3 region has the DNA TGTGCCAGCAGCTTAAGAGCCCCCCAAATTAAGGGAAATGGCTACACCTTC. Full variable domain (remainder filled in from reference TRBV7-3 and TRBJ1-2): GAGVSQTPSNKVTEKGKYVELRCDPISGHTALYWYRQSLGQGPEFLIYFQGTGAADDSGLPNDRFFAVRPEGSVSTLKIQRTERGDSAVYLCASSLRAPQIKGNGYTFGSGTRLTVV.

This clonotype has ten or more counts. J is TRBJ1-2 and V is TRBV5-1, with D uncertain. The CDR3 contains 14 residues. V was pared by 3 bases and J by 2 bases, with 11 bases between. Germline V CDR1 and CDR2: SGHRS, YFSETQ. In DNA form, the CDR3 reads TGCGCCAGCAGCTCCGGCCTGGTGAACTATGGCTACACCTTC. Protein: CASSSGLVNYGYTF.

At least ten counts were recorded for this clonotype. This chain uses TRBV7-8 with TRBJ2-7, with D perhaps TRBD1 (6 bases). V was shortened by 1 base and J by 2 bases, with 21 bases between the two germline ends. CDR1 SGHVS and CDR2 FQNEAQ come from the germline V gene. The CDR3 has 18 amino acids. In DNA, the CDR3 is TGTGCCAGCAGCTTAGGGACAGCTATAAACCAAAATACCTACGAGCAGTACTTC. This translates into CASSLGTAINQNTYEQYF.

This clonotype showed up many times. The V gene is TRBV28, the J gene TRBJ2-1, with 9 bases that match TRBD2. CDR3 length equals 14 residues. CDR1 MDHEN and CDR2 SYDVKM come from the germline V gene. V dropped 5 bases and J dropped 7; count of bases not matched to a gene: 6. The CDR3 DNA follows: TGTGCCAGCAGTCTTAGCGGGAGTGGGAATGAGCAGTTCTTC. Protein product: CASSLSGSGNEQFF.

CDR3 DNA: TGTGCCAGCAGTCCAGAAAGCGGGATTTCCTACAATGAGCAGTTCTTC. Amino acids: CASSPESGISYNEQFF. The genes are TRBV28 and TRBJ2-1; 7 positions agree with TRBD2. The germline V gene has CDR1 MDHEN and CDR2 SYDVKM. The CDR3 length is 16 residues. V shed 5 bases and J 1 base; nucleotides not matched to a gene: 8.

This chain uses TRBV18 with TRBJ2-7; possibly TRBD1 or TRBD2 for D (7 bases each). Trimming removed 5 bases at V and 2 bases at J, with 13 bases between. The CDR3 is made up of 14 amino acids. The V gene's germline CDR1 is KGHSH and CDR2 LQKENI. The CDR3 sequence is CASSSGGVPYEQYF. The DNA for the CDR3 is TGTGCCAGCTCATCAGGGGGGGTCCCCTACGAGCAGTACTTC.

Many counts were recorded for this clonotype. The chain employs TRBV29-1 and TRBJ1-2, with D tentatively TRBD1 (6 bases). The V and J ends lost 7 bases and 3 bases respectively, with 15 bases between them. Germline loops: CDR1 SQVTM, CDR2 ANQGSEA. The CDR3 covers 13 residues. CDR3 coding DNA: TGCAGCGCCACTTCGGGGGCGGACTATGGCTACACCTTC. As protein: CSATSGADYGYTF.

The table lists this clonotype with a few counts. The rearrangement joins TRBV12-3 or TRBV12-4 to TRBJ2-1; TRBD2 matches at 7 bases. This CDR3 comprises 15 residues. J lost 2 bases, V lost 10 bases, and 11 bases had no gene match. The CDR3 sequence: CATKPPGLTYNEQFF. The CDR3 nucleotides are TGTGCCACAAAGCCACCGGGACTAACCTACAATGAGCAGTTCTTC.

This clonotype was counted at least ten times. The V call is TRBV6-5, the J call TRBJ2-3; TRBD2 aligns across 11 bases. Germline lookup yields CDR1 MNHEY and CDR2 SVGAGI. The CDR3 consists of 15 residues. V was pared by 0 bases and J by 5 bases, with 1 base of the junction left unmatched. The CDR3, as DNA: TGTGCCAGCAGTTACTCCGGGACTAGCGGAGATACGCAGTATTTT. As protein: CASSYSGTSGDTQYF.

This clonotype was observed a handful of times. This sequence joins TRBV6-2 or TRBV6-3 and TRBJ2-3; the match to TRBD1 covers 8 bases. The CDR3 loop spans 13 amino acids. Germline V CDR1 and CDR2: MNHEY, SVGEGT. V was clipped by 10 bases and J by 3 bases; unmatched bases: 6. In nucleotides, the CDR3 is TGTGCCACCGTGACAGGGGAAACAGATACGCAGTATTTT. It is translated as CATVTGETDTQYF.

This clonotype was observed at least ten times. The genes are TRBV2 and TRBJ1-5; TRBD1 might be the D (5 bases). CDR1 and CDR2 (germline): SNHLY, FYNNEI. Trimming stripped 2 bases from V and 1 base from J, with 9 bases between. The CDR3 extends over 15 amino acids. The CDR3 protein is CASSERRQSNQPQHF. The CDR3 nucleotides read TGTGCCAGCAGTGAACGGCGACAGAGCAATCAGCCCCAGCATTTT.

Only a few counts were recorded for this clonotype. This chain joins TRBV3-1 and TRBJ2-1; 13 bases agree with TRBD2. The better agreement between TRBJ2-5 and the DNA end casts doubt on the J call. CDR3 length: 15 residues. Germline assignment: CDR1 LGHDT and CDR2 YNNKEL (reference sequence). The CDR3 region is CASSGLAGLQETQYF. CDR3 in DNA: TGTGCCAGCTCGGGACTAGCGGGACTTCAAGAGACCCAGTACTTC.